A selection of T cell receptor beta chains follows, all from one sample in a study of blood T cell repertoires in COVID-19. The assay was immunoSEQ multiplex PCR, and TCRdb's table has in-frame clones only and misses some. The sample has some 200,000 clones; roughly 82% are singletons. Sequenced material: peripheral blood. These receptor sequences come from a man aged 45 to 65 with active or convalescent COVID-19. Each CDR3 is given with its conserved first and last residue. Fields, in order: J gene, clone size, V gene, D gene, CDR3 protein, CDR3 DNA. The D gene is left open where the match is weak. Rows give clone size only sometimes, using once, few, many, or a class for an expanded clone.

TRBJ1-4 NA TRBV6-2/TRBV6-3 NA CASSLHRVDRVYNEKLFF TGTGCCAGCAGTTTACATCGGGTGGATCGGGTCTATAATGAAAAACTGTTTTTT
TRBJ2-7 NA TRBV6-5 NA CASSYSSPLKSDEQYF TGTGCCAGCAGTTACTCCTCCCCACTAAAGAGCGACGAGCAGTACTTC
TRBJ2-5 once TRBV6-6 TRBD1 CASSGQGDQETQYF TGTGCCAGCAGTGGACAGGGGGACCAAGAGACCCAGTACTTC
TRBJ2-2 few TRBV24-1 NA CATSLTGDANTGELFF TGTGCCACCAGTCTGACAGGCGACGCGAACACCGGGGAGCTGTTTTTT
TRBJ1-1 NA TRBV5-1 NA CASSFTGSDTEAFF TGCGCCAGCAGCTTCACAGGGTCGGACACTGAAGCTTTCTTT
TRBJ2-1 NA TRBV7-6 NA CASSPQGSSYNEQFF TGTGCCAGCAGCCCTCAAGGGAGCTCCTACAATGAGCAGTTCTTC
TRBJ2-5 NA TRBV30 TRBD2 CAWRAGTSGRGYKSGTQYF TGTGCCTGGAGGGCCGGGACTAGCGGGAGGGGTTATAAATCGGGGACCCAGTACTTC
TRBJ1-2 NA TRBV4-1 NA CASSQGWGGGSYGYTF TGCGCCAGCAGCCAGGGGTGGGGCGGGGGATCATATGGCTACACCTTC
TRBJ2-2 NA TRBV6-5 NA CASRDKDRNTGELFF TGTGCCAGCAGGGACAAAGACAGGAACACCGGGGAGCTGTTTTTT
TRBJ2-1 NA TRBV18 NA CASSPPLNRDSSFVEGYNEQFF TGTGCCAGCTCACCCCCCCTAAATCGGGACTCAAGTTTTGTGGAAGGGTACAATGAGCAGTTCTTC
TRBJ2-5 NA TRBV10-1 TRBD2 CASSESWQRGEVQETQYF TGCGCCAGCAGTGAGTCGTGGCAGCGGGGGGAGGTACAAGAGACCCAGTACTTC
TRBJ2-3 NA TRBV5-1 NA CASSPEGDTQYF TGCGCCAGCAGCCCGGAGGGAGATACGCAGTATTTT
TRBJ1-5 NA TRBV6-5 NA CASSPGFYSNQPQHF TGTGCCAGCAGCCCGGGATTTTATAGCAATCAGCCCCAGCATTTT
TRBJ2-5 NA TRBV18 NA CASSPSRETQYF TGTGCCAGCTCACCAAGCCGGGAGACCCAGTACTTC
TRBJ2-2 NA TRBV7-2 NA CASSLVVGDTGELFF TGTGCCAGCAGCTTAGTGGTGGGAGACACCGGGGAGCTGTTTTTT
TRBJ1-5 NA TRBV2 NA CASSAYRDLQPQHF TGTGCCAGCAGTGCGTACAGGGACCTTCAGCCCCAGCATTTT